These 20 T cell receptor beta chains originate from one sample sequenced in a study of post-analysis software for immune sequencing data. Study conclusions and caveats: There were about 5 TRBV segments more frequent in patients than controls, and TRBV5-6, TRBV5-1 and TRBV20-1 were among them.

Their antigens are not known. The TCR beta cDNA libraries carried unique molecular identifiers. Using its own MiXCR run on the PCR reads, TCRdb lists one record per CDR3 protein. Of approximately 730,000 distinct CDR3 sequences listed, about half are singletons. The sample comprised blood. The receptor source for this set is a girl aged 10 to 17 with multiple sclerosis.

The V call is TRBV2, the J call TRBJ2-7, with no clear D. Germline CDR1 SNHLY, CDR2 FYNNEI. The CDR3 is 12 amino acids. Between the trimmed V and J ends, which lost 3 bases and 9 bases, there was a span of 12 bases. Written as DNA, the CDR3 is TGTGCCAGCAGTGAGGTCAAGGCCGGGCAGTACTTC. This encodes CASSEVKAGQYF.

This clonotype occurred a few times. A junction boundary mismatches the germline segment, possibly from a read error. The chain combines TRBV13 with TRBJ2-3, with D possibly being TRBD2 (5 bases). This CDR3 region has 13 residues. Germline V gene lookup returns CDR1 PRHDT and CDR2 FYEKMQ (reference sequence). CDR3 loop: CASSLAPNGAQYF. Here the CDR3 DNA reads TGTGCCAGCAGTTTAGCGCCCAATGGAGCGCAGTATTTT.

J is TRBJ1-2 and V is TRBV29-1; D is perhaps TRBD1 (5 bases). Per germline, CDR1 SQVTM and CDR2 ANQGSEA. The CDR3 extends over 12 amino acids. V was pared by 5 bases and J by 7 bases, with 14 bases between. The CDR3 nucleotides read TGCAGCGTTCCCTCAGGGCTTGGTGGCTACACCTTC. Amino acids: CSVPSGLGGYTF.

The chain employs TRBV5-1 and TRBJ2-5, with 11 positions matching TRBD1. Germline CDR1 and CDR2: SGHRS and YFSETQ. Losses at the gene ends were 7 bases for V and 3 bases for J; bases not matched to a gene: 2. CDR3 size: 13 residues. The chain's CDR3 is CASVGQGEETQYF. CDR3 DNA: TGCGCCAGCGTGGGACAGGGGGAAGAGACCCAGTACTTC.

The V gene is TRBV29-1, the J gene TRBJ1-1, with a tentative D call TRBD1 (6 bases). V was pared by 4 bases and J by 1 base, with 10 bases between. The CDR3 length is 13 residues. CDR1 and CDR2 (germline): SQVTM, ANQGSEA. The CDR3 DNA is TGCAGCGTTGCTGAGGGGGGGAACACTGAAGCTTTCTTT. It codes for CSVAEGGNTEAFF.

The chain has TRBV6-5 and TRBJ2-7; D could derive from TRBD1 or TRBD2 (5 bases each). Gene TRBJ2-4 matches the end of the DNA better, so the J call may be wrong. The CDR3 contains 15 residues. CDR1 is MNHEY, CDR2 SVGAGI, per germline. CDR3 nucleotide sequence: TGTGCCAGCAGAATGTGGAGAGGGGCGGAGGCCATTCAGTACTTC. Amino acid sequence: CASRMWRGAEAIQYF.

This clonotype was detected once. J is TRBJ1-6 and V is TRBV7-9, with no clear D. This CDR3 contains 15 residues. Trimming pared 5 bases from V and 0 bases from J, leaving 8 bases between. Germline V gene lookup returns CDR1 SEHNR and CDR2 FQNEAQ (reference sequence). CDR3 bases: TGTGCCAGCAGCCCAGACATCTCCTATAATTCACCCCTCCACTTT. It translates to CASSPDISYNSPLHF.

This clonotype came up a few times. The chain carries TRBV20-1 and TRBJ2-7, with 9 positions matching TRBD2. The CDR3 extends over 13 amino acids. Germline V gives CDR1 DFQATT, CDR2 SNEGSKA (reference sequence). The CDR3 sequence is CSPLGTSLAWQYF. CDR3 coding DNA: TGCAGCCCCCTCGGGACTAGCTTAGCGTGGCAGTACTTC.

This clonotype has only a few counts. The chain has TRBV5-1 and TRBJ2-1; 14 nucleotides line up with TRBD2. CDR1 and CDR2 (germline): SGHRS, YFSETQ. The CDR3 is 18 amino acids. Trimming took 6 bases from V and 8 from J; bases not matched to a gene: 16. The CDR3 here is CASNLWGTSGSLKDEQFF. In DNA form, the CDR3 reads TGCGCCAGCAATTTGTGGGGGACTAGCGGGAGTCTAAAGGATGAGCAGTTCTTC.

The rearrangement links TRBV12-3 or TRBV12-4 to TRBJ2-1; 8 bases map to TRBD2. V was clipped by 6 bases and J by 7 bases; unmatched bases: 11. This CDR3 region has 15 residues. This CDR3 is CASSAPGLGLNEQFF. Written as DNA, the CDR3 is TGTGCCAGCAGCGCACCGGGACTAGGTCTAAATGAGCAGTTCTTC.

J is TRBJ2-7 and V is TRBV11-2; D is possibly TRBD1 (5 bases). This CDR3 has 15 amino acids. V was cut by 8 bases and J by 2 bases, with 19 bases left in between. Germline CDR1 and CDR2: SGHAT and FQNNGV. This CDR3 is CASGKGPGLAYEQYF. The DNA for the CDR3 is TGTGCCAGCGGGAAGGGGCCAGGGCTAGCCTACGAGCAGTACTTC.

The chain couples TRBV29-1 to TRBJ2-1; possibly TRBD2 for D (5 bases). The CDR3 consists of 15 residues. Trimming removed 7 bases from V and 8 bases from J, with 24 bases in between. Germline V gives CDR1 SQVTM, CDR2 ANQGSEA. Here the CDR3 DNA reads TGCAGCGCCCCGATAGGACTGGGGAACGATGATGAGCAGTTCTTC. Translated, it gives CSAPIGLGNDDEQFF.

In nucleotides, the CDR3 is TGTGCCAGCAGCCAGGGGCTGGTCGGTGGGGCCAACGTCCTGACTTTC. Translated, it gives CASSQGLVGGANVLTF. This rearrangement joins TRBV4-2 to TRBJ2-6; D may be TRBD1 (5 bases). V was pared by 3 bases and J by 3 bases, with 12 bases between. Germline CDR1 is LGHNA and CDR2 is YNFKEQ. The CDR3 runs to 16 residues.

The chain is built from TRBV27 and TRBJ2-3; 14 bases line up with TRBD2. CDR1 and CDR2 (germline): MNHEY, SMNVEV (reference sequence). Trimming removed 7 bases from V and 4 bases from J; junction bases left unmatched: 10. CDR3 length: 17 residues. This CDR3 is CASKRGTSGRWADTQYF. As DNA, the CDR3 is TGTGCCAGCAAAAGGGGGACTAGCGGGAGATGGGCAGATACGCAGTATTTT.

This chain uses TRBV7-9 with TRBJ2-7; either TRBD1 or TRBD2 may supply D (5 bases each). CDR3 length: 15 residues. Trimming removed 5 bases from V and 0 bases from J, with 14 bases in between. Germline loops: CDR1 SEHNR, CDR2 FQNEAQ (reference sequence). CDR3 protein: CASSTHRDPSYEQYF. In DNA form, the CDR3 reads TGTGCCAGCAGCACCCATCGGGACCCCTCCTACGAGCAGTACTTC.

The CDR3 region is CASSTSGGEVAEAFF. The CDR3, as DNA: TGTGCCAGCAGCACCTCGGGGGGCGAAGTCGCTGAAGCTTTCTTT. The V call is TRBV7-9, the J call TRBJ1-1; possibly TRBD1 for D (6 bases). Trimming took off 5 bases at V and 6 bases at J, with 19 bases between the two ends. The germline CDR1 and CDR2 sequences are SEHNR and FQNEAQ (reference sequence). This CDR3 spans 15 amino acids. The full variable domain, completed using reference TRBV7-9 and TRBJ1-1, is DTGVSQNPRHKITKRGQNVTFRCDPISEHNRLYWYRQTLGQGPEFLTYFQNEAQLEKSRLLSDRFSAERPKGSFSTLEIQRTEQGDSAMYLCASSTSGGEVAEAFFGQGTRLTVV.

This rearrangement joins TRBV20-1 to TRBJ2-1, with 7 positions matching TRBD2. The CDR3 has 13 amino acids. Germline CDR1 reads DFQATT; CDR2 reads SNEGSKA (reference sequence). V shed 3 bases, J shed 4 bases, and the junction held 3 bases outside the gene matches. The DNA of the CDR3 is TGCAGTGCTAGGAGCGGGGCTTACAATGAGCAGTTCTTC. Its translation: CSARSGAYNEQFF.

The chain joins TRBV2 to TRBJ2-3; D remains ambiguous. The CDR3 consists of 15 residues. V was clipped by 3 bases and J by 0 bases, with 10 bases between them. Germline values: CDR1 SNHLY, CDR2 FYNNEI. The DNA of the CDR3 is TGTGCCAGCAGTGAGGGGTACCCCAGCACAGATACGCAGTATTTT. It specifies CASSEGYPSTDTQYF.

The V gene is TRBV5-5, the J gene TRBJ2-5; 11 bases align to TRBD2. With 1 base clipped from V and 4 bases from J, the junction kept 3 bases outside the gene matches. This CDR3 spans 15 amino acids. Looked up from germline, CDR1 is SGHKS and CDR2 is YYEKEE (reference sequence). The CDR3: CASSLLTSGGETQYF. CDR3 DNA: TGTGCCAGCAGCTTGTTAACTAGCGGGGGAGAGACCCAGTACTTC.

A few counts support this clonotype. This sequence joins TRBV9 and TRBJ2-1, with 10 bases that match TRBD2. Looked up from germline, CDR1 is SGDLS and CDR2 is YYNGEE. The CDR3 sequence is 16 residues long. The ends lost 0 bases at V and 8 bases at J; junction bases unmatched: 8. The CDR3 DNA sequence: TGTGCCAGCAGCGTAGGGTCTAGCGGGAGCGGCGATGAGCAGTTCTTC. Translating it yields CASSVGSSGSGDEQFF.